Following are 32 T cell receptor beta chains from one sample sequenced in a study of cytomegalovirus exposure and HLA in healthy donors. PCR used 60 Vbeta primers and 13 Jbeta primers. TCRdb keeps only in-frame clones here, not all; method: immunoSEQ multiplex PCR. The repertoire holds around 170,000 clones, 70% to 80% seen once, with 2% to 2.5% in the top ten. Material: PBMCs. The receptors derive from a man aged 55 to 70 in good health and CMV-seronegative.

The rearrangement joins TRBV4-3 to TRBJ2-3; 11 bases align to TRBD2. V lost 5 bases to trimming and J lost 4 bases; unmatched junction nucleotides: 8. CDR1 is LGHNA and CDR2 is YSLEER in the germline V gene. CDR3 size: 16 residues. CDR3 DNA sequence: TGCGCCAGCAGCTACTCCGGGACTAGCGGAGCAGATACGCAGTATTTT. This sequence encodes CASSYSGTSGADTQYF.

The V call is TRBV19, the J call TRBJ1-5; 9 bases map to TRBD1. The CDR3 is 16 residues long. Germline V gives CDR1 LNHDA, CDR2 SQIVND (reference sequence). V was clipped by 4 bases and J by 1 base; unmatched bases: 5. CDR3 amino acids: CASSRGTGRSNQPQHF. Here the CDR3 DNA reads TGTGCCAGTAGTAGGGGGACAGGGAGGAGCAATCAGCCCCAGCATTTT.

The chain recombines TRBV11-2 with TRBJ2-5; the D is unclear. The CDR3 totals 15 residues. Germline V gives CDR1 SGHAT, CDR2 FQNNGV. V shed 5 bases and J shed 3 bases, with 16 bases lying between them. The CDR3 DNA follows: TGTGCCAGCAGCGGCCGCGGCTGGATTGAAGAGACCCAGTACTTC. This codes for CASSGRGWIEETQYF. Based on the CDR3 plus reference TRBV11-2 and TRBJ2-5, the full variable domain is EAGVAQSPRYKIIEKRQSVAFWCNPISGHATLYWYQQILGQGPKLLIQFQNNGVVDDSQLPKDRFSAERLKGVDSTLKIQPAKLEDSAVYLCASSGRGWIEETQYFGPGTRLLVL.

The chain carries TRBV18 and TRBJ1-1; possible D gene TRBD1, 5 bases. The CDR3 covers 13 residues. Germline CDR1 KGHSH, CDR2 LQKENI. V gave up 4 bases and J gave up 1 base, with 7 bases separating them. CDR3 nucleotide sequence: TGTGCCAGCTCACGGGGGGGGAACACTGAAGCTTTCTTT. Translating it yields CASSRGGNTEAFF.

In its sample, this clone was seen once. V and J are TRBV5-1 and TRBJ2-1; 16 bases line up with TRBD2. V was pared by 3 bases and J by 0 bases, with 9 bases of the junction left unmatched. CDR1 and CDR2 (germline): SGHRS, YFSETQ. The CDR3 runs 20 residues. In DNA, the CDR3 is TGCGCCAGCAGCTCGGGACTAGCGGGGGGGCCGTGGAACTCCTACAATGAGCAGTTCTTC. Its translation: CASSSGLAGGPWNSYNEQFF.

The V and J genes are TRBV29-1 and TRBJ1-1, with TRBD1 matching 9 bases. CDR1 is SQVTM and CDR2 is ANQGSEA in the germline V gene. The J segment lost 9 bases and the V segment lost 6 bases, leaving 11 bases of the junction unmatched. This CDR3 is built from 13 residues. CDR3 coding DNA: TGCAGCGTAGGACAGGGGAGTGAGAGGAAAGCTTTCTTT. The encoded protein is CSVGQGSERKAFF.

The chain uses TRBV6-1 and TRBJ2-1; no clear D. The CDR3 spans 11 residues. The germline CDR1 and CDR2 sequences are MNHNS and SASEGT. The V gene lost 2 bases and the J gene lost 10 bases, with 6 bases spanning the gap. The CDR3 here is CASSELLEQFF. Written as DNA, the CDR3 is TGTGCCAGCAGTGAACTCCTCGAGCAGTTCTTC.

V usage is TRBV6-8 and J usage is TRBJ2-7; a weak D match, TRBD1 (6 bases). Germline lookup yields CDR1 MNHGY and CDR2 SAAAGT. V was clipped by 6 bases and J by 3 bases, with 24 bases between them. This CDR3 spans 17 amino acids. CDR3 loop: CASRSRDKHPRCYEQYF. CDR3 coding DNA: TGTGCCAGCAGGAGCCGGGACAAACATCCCCGCTGCTACGAGCAGTACTTC.

V usage is TRBV4-2 and J usage is TRBJ2-5, with 16 bases fitting TRBD2. The CDR3 sequence is 17 residues long. V dropped 1 base and J dropped 5; count of bases not matched to a gene: 4. Germline V lookup: CDR1 LGHNA, CDR2 YNFKEQ. The CDR3 coding sequence is TGTGCCAGCAGCCAAGCAGAGGGACTAGCGGGGGGGGAGACCCAGTACTTC. Amino acid sequence: CASSQAEGLAGGETQYF.

The chain couples TRBV18 to TRBJ1-1; no reliable D call. Trimming removed 1 base at V and 0 bases at J, with 6 bases between. The CDR3 totals 14 residues. Germline assignment: CDR1 KGHSH and CDR2 LQKENI. CDR3 DNA sequence: TGTGCCAGCTCACCACTTATAGTGAACACTGAAGCTTTCTTT. It encodes CASSPLIVNTEAFF.

The CDR3 here is CASFRTGGTDTQYF. The CDR3 DNA reads as TGTGCCAGCTTCCGGACAGGGGGGACAGATACGCAGTATTTT. The V and J genes are TRBV2 and TRBJ2-3, with 10 bases fitting TRBD1. Unmatched junction bases numbered 5, after V lost 8 bases and J lost 3 bases. In germline, CDR1 is SNHLY, CDR2 FYNNEI. This CDR3 region has 14 residues.

The V gene is TRBV9, the J gene TRBJ2-7, with 11 bases lining up with TRBD1. The junction had 8 bases not matched to a gene; V was cut back by 3 bases and J by 6 bases. The CDR3 sequence is 15 residues long. In germline, CDR1 is SGDLS, CDR2 YYNGEE. The CDR3: CASSALPGTGGEQYF. The CDR3 nucleotides read TGTGCCAGCAGCGCTCTACCCGGGACAGGGGGCGAGCAGTACTTC.

The rearrangement links TRBV5-4 to TRBJ2-1; 14 bases are a match to TRBD2. The germline V gene encodes CDR1 SGHNT and CDR2 YYREEE (reference sequence). V shed 4 bases and J 8 bases; nucleotides not matched to a gene: 8. CDR3 length: 16 residues. The CDR3 spells CASSGRTSGGSDEQFF. CDR3 nucleotides: TGTGCCAGCAGCGGGCGGACTAGCGGGGGGAGCGATGAGCAGTTCTTC.

This CDR3 reads CASSLSTGGEQYF. CDR3 bases: TGTGCCAGCAGTTTATCTACAGGGGGCGAGCAGTACTTC. This chain uses TRBV27 with TRBJ2-7; 8 bases map to TRBD1. There are 13 residues in the CDR3. With 0 bases clipped from V and 6 bases from J, the junction kept 1 base outside the gene matches. Germline loops: CDR1 MNHEY, CDR2 SMNVEV (reference sequence).

V gene TRBV9 combines with J gene TRBJ2-5; 9 bases are a match to TRBD2. Germline loops: CDR1 SGDLS, CDR2 YYNGEE. The CDR3 is made up of 16 amino acids. J gave up 2 bases and V 4 bases, and 9 bases lay outside the gene matches. The CDR3 sequence is CASSLAQTSGQETQYF. In DNA, the CDR3 is TGTGCCAGCAGCCTAGCCCAGACTAGCGGACAAGAGACCCAGTACTTC. The variable domain in full, with the rest retrieved from reference TRBV9 and TRBJ2-5, is DSGVTQTPKHLITATGQRVTLRCSPRSGDLSVYWYQQSLDQGLQFLIQYYNGEERAKGNILERFSAQQFPDLHSELNLSSLELGDSALYFCASSLAQTSGQETQYFGPGTRLLVL.

The V and J genes are TRBV5-6 and TRBJ2-7, with a possible D match to TRBD1 (6 bases). This CDR3 spans 12 amino acids. In germline, CDR1 is SGHDT, CDR2 YYEEEE. V gave up 0 bases and J gave up 5 bases, with 6 bases separating them. The CDR3 reads CASSLAGDEQYF. In nucleotides, the CDR3 is TGTGCCAGCAGCTTGGCAGGGGACGAGCAGTACTTC.

This clone was picked up a small number of times. The rearrangement links TRBV27 to TRBJ2-7; maybe TRBD2 (7 bases). V lost 5 bases to trimming and J lost 5 bases, with 13 bases between them. This CDR3 contains 13 residues. From germline, CDR1 is MNHEY and CDR2 SMNVEV (reference sequence). The CDR3 sequence is CASSAGGLDEQYF. CDR3 nucleotides: TGTGCCAGCAGTGCCGGGGGGCTCGACGAGCAGTACTTC.

This chain uses TRBV19 with TRBJ2-2; D is perhaps TRBD1 (6 bases). V was pared by 5 bases and J by 4 bases, with 11 bases between. The CDR3 length is 14 residues. Germline lookup yields CDR1 LNHDA and CDR2 SQIVND (reference sequence). The CDR3 sequence: CASSPQTGTGELFF. The CDR3, as DNA: TGTGCCAGTAGTCCCCAGACAGGCACCGGGGAGCTGTTTTTT.

V gene TRBV4-1 combines with J gene TRBJ2-7, with 7 nucleotides matching TRBD1. Germline CDR1 MGHRA, CDR2 YSYEKL. This CDR3 is 16 amino acids long. Trimming took 4 bases from V and 6 from J; bases not matched to a gene: 15. The CDR3 nucleotides read TGCGCCAGCAGCCGAACAGTGATAGGGGGCCCGGGCGAGCAGTACTTC. Translation gives CASSRTVIGGPGEQYF.

The CDR3 sequence: CASSPQGAGDPYEQYF. CDR3 sequence (DNA): TGTGCCAGCAGCCCCCAGGGAGCGGGAGATCCCTACGAGCAGTACTTC. This chain joins TRBV7-8 and TRBJ2-7; 8 bases map to TRBD2. V shed 5 bases and J 2 bases; nucleotides not matched to a gene: 11. This CDR3 contains 16 residues. CDR1 is SGHVS, CDR2 FQNEAQ, per germline.

Only a few counts were recorded for this clone. The chain is built from TRBV5-1 and TRBJ1-1; a weak D match, TRBD1 (6 bases). Trimming left V 7 bases short and J 1 base short, with 14 bases between. Germline V CDR1 and CDR2: SGHRS, YFSETQ. This CDR3 contains 14 residues. CDR3 protein: CASPMTGSNTEAFF. CDR3 DNA sequence: TGCGCCAGCCCTATGACAGGATCGAACACTGAAGCTTTCTTT.

In its sample, this clone was seen a few times. The chain has TRBV5-4 and TRBJ1-4, with D maybe TRBD1 (5 bases). V was trimmed by 4 bases and J by 5 bases, leaving 12 bases between them. There are 14 residues in the CDR3. In germline, CDR1 is SGHNT, CDR2 YYREEE (reference sequence). The CDR3 sequence: CASSEGLNNEKLFF. DNA for the CDR3: TGTGCCAGCAGCGAGGGACTGAACAATGAAAAACTGTTTTTT.

V gene TRBV2 combines with J gene TRBJ1-6, with D tentatively TRBD1 (5 bases). The CDR3 loop spans 16 amino acids. Trimming pared 1 base from V and 3 bases from J, leaving 10 bases between. The V gene's germline CDR1 is SNHLY and CDR2 FYNNEI. The DNA for the CDR3 is TGTGCCAGCAGTGAAGAGGAGACAGACTATAATTCACCCCTCCACTTT. Translated: CASSEEETDYNSPLHF.

V is TRBV4-1 and J is TRBJ1-1; D not certain. Trimming stripped 4 bases from V and 4 bases from J, with 13 bases between. The germline gives CDR1 MGHRA, CDR2 YSYEKL. This CDR3 contains 14 residues. The CDR3 spells CASSPLRLGTEAFF. CDR3 nucleotide sequence: TGCGCCAGCAGCCCCCTCAGACTCGGCACTGAAGCTTTCTTT.

V and J are TRBV11-2 and TRBJ2-2, with TRBD2 identical over 9 bases. Per the germline V gene, CDR1 is SGHAT and CDR2 is FQNNGV. This CDR3 spans 15 amino acids. V gave up 5 bases and J gave up 7 bases; unmatched junction bases: 8. The CDR3 region is CASSPGASGIGELFF. In DNA, the CDR3 is TGTGCCAGCAGCCCTGGAGCTAGCGGGATCGGGGAGCTGTTTTTT.

The rearrangement links TRBV2 to TRBJ1-1, with TRBD1 as a possible D gene (6 bases). The CDR3 runs 14 residues. V lost 5 bases to trimming and J lost 1 base, with 11 bases between them. Looked up from germline, CDR1 is SNHLY and CDR2 is FYNNEI. CDR3 coding DNA: TGTGCCAGCAGTTTAAGGACAGCGAACACTGAAGCTTTCTTT. Translated: CASSLRTANTEAFF.

This clone was counted a few times. The chain carries TRBV5-6 and TRBJ1-2; tentatively, D is TRBD1 (5 bases). Germline CDR1 is SGHDT and CDR2 is YYEEEE. Trimming stripped 0 bases from V and 8 bases from J, with 11 bases between. This CDR3 region has 13 residues. The CDR3 spells CASSLGGGSGYTF. The CDR3 bases are TGTGCCAGCAGCTTGGGGGGGGGTAGCGGCTACACCTTC.

The V call is TRBV20-1, the J call TRBJ2-2; D gene uncertain. The CDR3 spans 11 residues. Trimming removed 5 bases from V and 9 bases from J, with 10 bases in between. The germline V gene has CDR1 DFQATT and CDR2 SNEGSKA (reference sequence). The CDR3 protein is CSAPTARELFF. CDR3 nucleotide sequence: TGCAGTGCTCCTACCGCGAGGGAGCTGTTTTTT.

The V and J genes are TRBV6-6 and TRBJ2-7; D is undetermined. V was cut by 3 bases and J by 3 bases, with 9 bases left in between. CDR3 length equals 13 residues. The germline V gene has CDR1 MNHNY and CDR2 SVGAGI (reference sequence). Here the CDR3 reads CASSYLAGYEQYF. The DNA of the CDR3 is TGTGCCAGCAGTTATTTGGCAGGCTACGAGCAGTACTTC.

The chain combines TRBV7-2 with TRBJ2-5; D call uncertain. The CDR3 extends over 13 amino acids. Per germline, CDR1 SGHTA and CDR2 FQGNSA. With 5 bases removed from V and 5 bases from J, the gap between germline ends came to 12 bases. DNA of the CDR3: TGTGCCAGCAGCCCTGGCCCGTCGGAGACCCAGTACTTC. Translated, it gives CASSPGPSETQYF.

This clone came up a few times. The CDR3 DNA is TGTGCCAGCACCCGAGTAAAGACCCAGTACTTC. Translated: CASTRVKTQYF. The chain is built from TRBV2 and TRBJ2-5; D not certain. V was pared by 7 bases and J by 6 bases, with 9 bases between. From germline, CDR1 is SNHLY and CDR2 FYNNEI. This CDR3 has 11 residues.

CDR3 in amino acids: CASSTGTLSHEQYF. The CDR3 coding sequence is TGTGCCAGCAGCACCGGGACACTAAGCCACGAGCAGTACTTC. This chain uses TRBV9 with TRBJ2-7, with D possibly TRBD1 on 6 matching bases. V shed 4 bases and J shed 5 bases, with 16 bases lying between them. The V gene's germline CDR1 is SGDLS and CDR2 YYNGEE. The CDR3 sequence is 14 residues long.